Below, 19 T cell receptor beta chains from the same sample are listed, as sequenced in a study of blood T cell repertoires in COVID-19. Sequencing used immunoSEQ multiplex PCR; TCRdb keeps in-frame clones, though not all of them. This table holds 400,000 or so clones, around 91% found once. Sequencing was carried out using PBMCs or T cells enriched from blood (not recorded which). These TCRs come from a man aged 18 to 29 who had recovered from COVID-19.

V is TRBV6-5 and J is TRBJ1-2; 9 bases are a match to TRBD1. Germline lookup yields CDR1 MNHEY and CDR2 SVGAGI. With 8 bases clipped from V and 4 bases from J, the junction kept 5 bases outside the gene matches. CDR3 length equals 13 residues. CDR3 in amino acids: CASRTGEAYGYTF. In nucleotides, the CDR3 is TGTGCCAGCCGGACAGGGGAGGCCTATGGCTACACCTTC.

The chain has TRBV15 and TRBJ1-1, with 8 nucleotides matching TRBD1. The germline V gene has CDR1 LNHNV and CDR2 YYDKDF (reference sequence). Germline trimming cut 5 bases from V and 2 bases from J; bases unmatched to any gene: 19. CDR3 length: 19 amino acids. This CDR3 is CATSPPGTGHPEVNTEAFF. For the CDR3, the DNA is TGTGCCACCAGCCCACCCGGGACAGGACATCCGGAGGTAAACACTGAAGCTTTCTTT. Supplemented by reference TRBV15 and TRBJ1-1, the full variable domain reads DAMVIQNPRYQVTQFGKPVTLSCSQTLNHNVMYWYQQKSSQAPKLLFHYYDKDFNNEADTPDNFQSRRPNTSFCFLDIRSPGLGDTAMYLCATSPPGTGHPEVNTEAFFGQGTRLTVV.

The genes are TRBV7-8 and TRBJ2-2, with a weak D call TRBD1 (6 bases). CDR3 length equals 16 residues. V lost 4 bases to trimming and J lost 4 bases, with 16 bases between them. CDR1 and CDR2 (germline): SGHVS, FQNEAQ. CDR3 DNA: TGTGCCAGCAGCTCAGCCCAGGGGCGCACCACCGGGGAGCTGTTTTTT. Encoded protein: CASSSAQGRTTGELFF.

This sequence joins TRBV15 and TRBJ2-1; possibly TRBD2 for D (6 bases). The CDR3 has 13 residues. V was trimmed by 5 bases and J by 4 bases, leaving 9 bases between them. The germline gives CDR1 LNHNV, CDR2 YYDKDF (reference sequence). CDR3 sequence (DNA): TGTGCCACCAGCTCCGGGACTTACAATGAGCAGTTCTTC. Protein: CATSSGTYNEQFF.

The CDR3 sequence: CASSLTGYEQYF. CDR3 DNA: TGTGCCAGCAGCCTCACCGGCTACGAGCAGTACTTC. The chain uses TRBV12-3 or TRBV12-4 and TRBJ2-7; D unresolved. This CDR3 is 12 amino acids long. Trimming removed 6 bases from V and 3 bases from J, with 9 bases in between.

CDR3 loop: CASNSGGYNEQFF. CDR3 coding DNA: TGTGCCAGCAACAGCGGGGGGTACAATGAGCAGTTCTTC. The rearrangement uses TRBV12-3 or TRBV12-4 and TRBJ2-1; 9 bases fit TRBD2. The CDR3 loop spans 13 amino acids. Unmatched junction bases numbered 2, after V lost 7 bases and J lost 4 bases.

The rearrangement uses TRBV5-4 and TRBJ1-5; D is unclear. The germline V gene has CDR1 SGHNT and CDR2 YYREEE (reference sequence). This CDR3 spans 13 amino acids. Trimming took 0 bases from V and 5 from J, leaving 6 bases between them. The CDR3 is CASSLDLDQPQHF. For the CDR3, the DNA is TGTGCCAGCAGCTTGGACCTAGATCAGCCCCAGCATTTT. The variable domain in full, completed from reference TRBV5-4 and TRBJ1-5, reads ETGVTQSPTHLIKTRGQQVTLRCSSQSGHNTVSWYQQALGQGPQFIFQYYREEENGRGNFPPRFSGLQFPNYSSELNVNALELDDSALYLCASSLDLDQPQHFGDGTRLSIL.

This chain uses TRBV30 with TRBJ2-3; TRBD1 matches at 10 bases. The length of the CDR3 is 13 residues. Trimming at V came to 7 bases and at J to 4 bases, leaving 5 bases not matched to a gene. The V gene's germline CDR1 is GTSNPN and CDR2 SVGIG (reference sequence). The CDR3 DNA follows: TGTGCCTCCTCGACAGGGGGCGCAGATACGCAGTATTTT. Translated: CASSTGGADTQYF.

V is TRBV30 and J is TRBJ1-3, with D uncertain. This CDR3 comprises 15 residues. CDR1 GTSNPN and CDR2 SVGIG come from the germline V gene (reference sequence). V shed 0 bases and J shed 0 bases, with 9 bases lying between them. CDR3 protein: CAWSVVGYSGNTIYF. CDR3 in DNA: TGTGCCTGGAGTGTAGTCGGTTACTCTGGAAACACCATATATTTT.

This chain joins TRBV10-3 and TRBJ1-6, with 7 bases aligning to TRBD1. V shed 4 bases, J shed 7 bases, and the junction held 7 bases outside the gene matches. The length of the CDR3 is 15 residues. Germline assignment: CDR1 ENHRY and CDR2 SYGVKD. The CDR3 DNA is TGTGCCATCAGTGCTGTGACAGGGTCGAATTCACCCCTCCACTTT. It encodes CAISAVTGSNSPLHF.

This chain connects TRBV28 to TRBJ2-1; D remains ambiguous. CDR1 and CDR2 from the germline V gene are MDHEN and SYDVKM. Trimming cost V 5 bases and J 4 bases, with 12 bases left between them. The CDR3 is 14 residues long. The CDR3 protein is CASSPTWAYNEQFF. The CDR3 bases are TGTGCCAGCAGTCCTACGTGGGCATACAATGAGCAGTTCTTC.

A note on this clone: Different DNA sequences within this sample yield the same CDR3. The chain has TRBV11-2 and TRBJ1-1, with unresolved D. Germline V CDR1 and CDR2: SGHAT, FQNNGV. The CDR3 runs 14 residues. The germline V and J ends were trimmed by 1 base and 2 bases, with 8 bases remaining between them. The CDR3 loop reads CASSLAGGNTEAFF. CDR3 DNA: TGTGCCAGCAGCTTAGCCGGAGGAAACACTGAAGCTTTCTTT.

This chain connects TRBV28 to TRBJ2-2, with 11 bases identical to TRBD2. CDR1 and CDR2 (germline): MDHEN, SYDVKM. This CDR3 comprises 19 residues. Unmatched junction bases numbered 11, after V lost 3 bases and J lost 2 bases. The CDR3 loop reads CASSFPGVLAGGNTGELFF. CDR3 sequence (DNA): TGTGCCAGCAGTTTCCCGGGGGTTCTAGCGGGAGGAAACACCGGGGAGCTGTTTTTT.

The chain carries TRBV9 and TRBJ1-3, with a weak D call TRBD1 (5 bases). Germline V gene data show CDR1 as SGDLS and CDR2 as YYNGEE. Deletions cut 0 bases from V and 2 bases from J, with 15 bases between. This CDR3 is 17 amino acids long. CDR3 in amino acids: CASSVAGVAGAGNTIYF. The CDR3 DNA reads TGTGCCAGCAGCGTAGCGGGGGTAGCGGGTGCTGGAAACACCATATATTTT.

The gene calls are TRBV9 and TRBJ1-5; the D gene is possibly TRBD1 (5 bases). CDR1 SGDLS and CDR2 YYNGEE come from the germline V gene. The CDR3 has 15 amino acids. V lost 4 bases and J 3 bases, leaving 14 bases between the germline ends. The CDR3 region has the DNA TGTGCCAGCAGCCCCGGAGGGGTCACCAATCAGCCCCAGCATTTT. Translation: CASSPGGVTNQPQHF.

This chain uses TRBV3-1 (or the pseudogene TRBV3-2) with TRBJ2-2, with D maybe TRBD1 (6 bases). The CDR3 contains 16 residues. The germline V gene encodes CDR1 LGHDT and CDR2 YNNKEL (reference sequence). Trimming cost V 3 bases and J 1 base, with 12 bases left between them. The CDR3 nucleotides are TGTGCCAGCAGCCATACCGGGACAATGAACACCGGGGAGCTGTTTTTT. Translating gives CASSHTGTMNTGELFF.

The chain couples TRBV7-9 to TRBJ2-2; D ambiguous. The CDR3 has 16 amino acids. Trimming removed 3 bases at V and 6 bases at J, with 17 bases between. Germline values: CDR1 SEHNR, CDR2 FQNEAQ (reference sequence). CDR3 in DNA: TGTGCCAGCAGCTTCGGCCTTGCTTTGGGCGCCGGGGAGCTGTTTTTT. This sequence encodes CASSFGLALGAGELFF. Full variable domain (rest looked up from reference TRBV7-9 and TRBJ2-2): DTGVSQNPRHKITKRGQNVTFRCDPISEHNRLYWYRQTLGQGPEFLTYFQNEAQLEKSRLLSDRFSAERPKGSFSTLEIQRTEQGDSAMYLCASSFGLALGAGELFFGEGSRLTVL.

This clone appeared once. The CDR3 DNA reads TGTGCCAGCAGCTCACACCGGACAGCGGCCTACGAGCAGTACTTC. Translation gives CASSSHRTAAYEQYF. The chain carries TRBV7-9 and TRBJ2-7, with D possibly matching TRBD1 (6 bases). Germline V lookup: CDR1 SEHNR, CDR2 FQNEAQ (reference sequence). The CDR3 length is 15 residues. V lost 4 bases and J lost 2, with 15 bases in between.

V and J are TRBV4-2 and TRBJ2-3; a possible D gene is TRBD2 (7 bases). With 2 bases removed from V and 5 bases from J, the gap between germline ends came to 20 bases. The germline V gene has CDR1 LGHNA and CDR2 YNFKEQ. The CDR3 sequence is 17 residues long. The CDR3 is CASSQIEGRGVRDTQYF. Written as DNA, the CDR3 is TGTGCCAGCAGCCAAATAGAAGGGAGGGGGGTTCGAGATACGCAGTATTTT.